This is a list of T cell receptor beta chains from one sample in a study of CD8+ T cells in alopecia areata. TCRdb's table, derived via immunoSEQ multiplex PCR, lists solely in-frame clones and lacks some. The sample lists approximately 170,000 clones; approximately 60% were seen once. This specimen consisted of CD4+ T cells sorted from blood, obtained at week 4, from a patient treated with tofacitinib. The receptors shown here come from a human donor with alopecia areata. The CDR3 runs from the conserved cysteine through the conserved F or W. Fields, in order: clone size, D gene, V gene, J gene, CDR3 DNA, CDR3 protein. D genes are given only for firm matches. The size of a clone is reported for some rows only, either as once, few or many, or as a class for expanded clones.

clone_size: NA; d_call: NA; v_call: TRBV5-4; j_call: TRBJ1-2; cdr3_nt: TGTGCCAGCAGCTTGGTGACGGACTATGGCTACACCTTC; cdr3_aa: CASSLVTDYGYTF
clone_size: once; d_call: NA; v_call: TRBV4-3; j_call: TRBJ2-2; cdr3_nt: TGCGCCAGCAGCCAAGAAATGCGTAACACCGGGGAGCTGTTTTTT; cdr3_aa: CASSQEMRNTGELFF
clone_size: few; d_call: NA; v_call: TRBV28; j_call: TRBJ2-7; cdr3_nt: TGTGCCAGCAGTTTATGGTCCGGGGGCAGGGAGCAGTACTTC; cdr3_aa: CASSLWSGGREQYF
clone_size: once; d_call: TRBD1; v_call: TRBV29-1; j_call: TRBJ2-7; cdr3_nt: TGCAGCGCCCGGACAGGGGGCTACGAGCAGTACTTC; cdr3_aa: CSARTGGYEQYF
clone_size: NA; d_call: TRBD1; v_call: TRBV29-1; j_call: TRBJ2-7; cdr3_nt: TGCAGCGTTCAGGTGGGGACAGGGGTCTACGAGCAGTACTTC; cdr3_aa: CSVQVGTGVYEQYF
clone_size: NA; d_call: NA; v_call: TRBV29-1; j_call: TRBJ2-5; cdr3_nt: TGCAGCGTTGCGGAACAGCAAGAGACCCAGTACTTC; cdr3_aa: CSVAEQQETQYF
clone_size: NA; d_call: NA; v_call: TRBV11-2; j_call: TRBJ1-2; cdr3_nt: TGTGCCAGCAGCCCCATATCGGGGGACTATGGCTACACCTTC; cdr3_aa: CASSPISGDYGYTF
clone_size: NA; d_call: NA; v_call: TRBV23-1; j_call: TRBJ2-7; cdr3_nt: TGCGCCAGCCTCCCCGTCGGCGGAAGCTCCTACGAGCAGTACTTC; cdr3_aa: CASLPVGGSSYEQYF
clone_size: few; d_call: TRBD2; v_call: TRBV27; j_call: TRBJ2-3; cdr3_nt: TGTGCCAGCAGTTTAGGGGGACTAGCGGGGTTCACAGATACGCAGTATTTT; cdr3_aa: CASSLGGLAGFTDTQYF
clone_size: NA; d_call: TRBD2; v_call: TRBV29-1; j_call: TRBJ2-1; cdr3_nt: TGCAGCTCCTCGGTTAGCGGGAGGGCCTTAAATGAGCAGTTCTTC; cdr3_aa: CSSSVSGRALNEQFF
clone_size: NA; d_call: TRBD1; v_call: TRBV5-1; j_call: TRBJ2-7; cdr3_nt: TGCGCCAGCAGCGGGTCAGGGGGCCCCTACGAGCAGTACTTC; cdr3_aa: CASSGSGGPYEQYF
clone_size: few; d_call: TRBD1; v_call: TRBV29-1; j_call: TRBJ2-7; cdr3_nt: TGCAGCGTTGGACAGGGAAGGTCCTCCGAGCAGTACTTC; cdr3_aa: CSVGQGRSSEQYF
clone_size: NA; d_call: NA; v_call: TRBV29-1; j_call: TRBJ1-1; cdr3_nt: TGCAGCGTTCGAGCCACCAGGAACACTGAAGCTTTCTTT; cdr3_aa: CSVRATRNTEAFF
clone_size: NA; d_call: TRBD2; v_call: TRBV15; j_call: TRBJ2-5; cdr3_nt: TGTGCCACCAGCAGACCTGCTAGGGAGGGAGAGACCCAGTACTTC; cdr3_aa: CATSRPAREGETQYF
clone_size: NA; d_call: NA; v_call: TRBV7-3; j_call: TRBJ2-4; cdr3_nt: TGTGCCAGCAGCTTAAACACCTTGAGGCGTACAATGAAAAACATTCAGTACTTC; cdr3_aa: CASSLNTLRRTMKNIQYF
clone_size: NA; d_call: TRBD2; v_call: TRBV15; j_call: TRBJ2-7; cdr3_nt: TGTGCCACCAGCATCCGGAGCGGGACTAGCGGGACCAACGAGCAGTACTTC; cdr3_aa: CATSIRSGTSGTNEQYF
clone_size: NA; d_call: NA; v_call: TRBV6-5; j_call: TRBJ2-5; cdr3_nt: TGTGCCAGCAGTTACTCACCCCGACTTCAAGAGACCCAGTACTTC; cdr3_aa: CASSYSPRLQETQYF
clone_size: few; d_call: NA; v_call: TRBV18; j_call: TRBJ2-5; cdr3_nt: TGTGCCAGCTCACCACGGGCAGAGACCCAGTACTTC; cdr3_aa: CASSPRAETQYF
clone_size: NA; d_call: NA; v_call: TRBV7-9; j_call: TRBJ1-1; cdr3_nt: TGTGCCAGCAGCCTTATACCCGCGGCCGGGCAGCCGCATGAAGCTTTCTTT; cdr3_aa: CASSLIPAAGQPHEAFF
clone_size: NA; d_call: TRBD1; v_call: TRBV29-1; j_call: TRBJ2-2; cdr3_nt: TGCAGCGTTGGGGGGACAGGGAACACCGGGGAGCTGTTTTTT; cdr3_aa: CSVGGTGNTGELFF
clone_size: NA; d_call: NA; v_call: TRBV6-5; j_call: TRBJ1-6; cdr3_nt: TGTGCCAGCAGTTACTCGCTCTGGCAGGGAAATTCACCCCTCCACTTT; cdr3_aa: CASSYSLWQGNSPLHF
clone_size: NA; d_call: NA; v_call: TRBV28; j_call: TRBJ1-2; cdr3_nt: TGTGCCAGCAGTTTCCCCCTAGCGGCCTATGGCTACACCTTC; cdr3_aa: CASSFPLAAYGYTF
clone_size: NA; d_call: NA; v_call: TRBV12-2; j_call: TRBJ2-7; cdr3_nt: TGTGCAAGTCGCCCGAGGGGACTAGCGGGGAGCCCCTACGAGCAGTACTTC; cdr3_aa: CASRPRGLAGSPYEQYF
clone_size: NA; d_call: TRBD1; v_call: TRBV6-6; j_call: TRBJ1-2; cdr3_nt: TGTGCCAGCAATAGAGGGACAGGGGGTGGTAACTATGGCTACACCTTC; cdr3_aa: CASNRGTGGGNYGYTF
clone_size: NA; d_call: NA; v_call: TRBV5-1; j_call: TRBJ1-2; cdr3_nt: TGCGCCAGCAGCTTGGAGGGGACCTATGGCTACACCTTC; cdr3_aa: CASSLEGTYGYTF
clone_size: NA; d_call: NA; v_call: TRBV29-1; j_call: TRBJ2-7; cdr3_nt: TGCAGCGTTGGCACAGGGTTATCGTCCTACGAGCAGTACTTC; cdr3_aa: CSVGTGLSSYEQYF
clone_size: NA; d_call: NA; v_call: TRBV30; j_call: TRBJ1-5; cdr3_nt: TGTGCCTGGAGTGTGGGGGGTGGCAATCAGCCCCAGCATTTT; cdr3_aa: CAWSVGGGNQPQHF
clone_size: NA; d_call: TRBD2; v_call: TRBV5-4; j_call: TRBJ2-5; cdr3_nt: TGTGCCAGCAGCAGAGGACTAGCGGGAGGGGTGACCCAGTACTTC; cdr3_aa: CASSRGLAGGVTQYF
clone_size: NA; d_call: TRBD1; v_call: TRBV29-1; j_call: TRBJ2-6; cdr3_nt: TGCAGCGTGACGACAGGGGGCGCCTCTGGGGCCAACGTCCTGACTTTC; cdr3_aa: CSVTTGGASGANVLTF
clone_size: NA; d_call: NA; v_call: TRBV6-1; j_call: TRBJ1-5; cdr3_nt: TGTGCCAGCGTTGCGGGTAGTCAGCCCCAGCATTTT; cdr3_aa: CASVAGSQPQHF
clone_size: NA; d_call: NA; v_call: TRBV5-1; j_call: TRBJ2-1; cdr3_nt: TGCGCCAGCAGCTTGGCTGAGGGCCTTGGTGAGCAGTTCTTC; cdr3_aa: CASSLAEGLGEQFF
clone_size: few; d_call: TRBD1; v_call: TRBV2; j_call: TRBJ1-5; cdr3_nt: TGTGCCAGCAGTTATATGGACAGGGACAATCAGCCCCAGCATTTT; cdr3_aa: CASSYMDRDNQPQHF
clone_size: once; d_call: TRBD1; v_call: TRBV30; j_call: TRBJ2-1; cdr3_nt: TGTGCCTGGAGCCGGGACAGGGTTGATGAGCAGTTCTTC; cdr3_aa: CAWSRDRVDEQFF
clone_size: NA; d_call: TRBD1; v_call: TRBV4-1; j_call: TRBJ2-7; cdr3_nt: TGCGCCAGCAGCCAAGGGGACAGGATAGTAGCCGAGCAGTACTTC; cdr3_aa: CASSQGDRIVAEQYF
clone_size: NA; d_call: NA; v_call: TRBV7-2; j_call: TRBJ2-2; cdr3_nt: TGTGCCAGCAGGCAGCTGCCCACCGGGGAGCTGTTTTTT; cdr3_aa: CASRQLPTGELFF
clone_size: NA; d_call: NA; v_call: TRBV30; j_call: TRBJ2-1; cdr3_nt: TGTGCCTGGAGTGCCGGGTCCGGCGAGCAGTTCTTC; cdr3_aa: CAWSAGSGEQFF
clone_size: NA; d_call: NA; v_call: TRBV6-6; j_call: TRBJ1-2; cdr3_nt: TGTGCCAGCAGTCGCGTGGGCCCCTATGGCTACACCTTC; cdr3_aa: CASSRVGPYGYTF
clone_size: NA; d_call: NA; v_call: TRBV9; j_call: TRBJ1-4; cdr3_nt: TGTGCCAGCAGCGTAAGCAGGGTCGACGAAAAACTGTTTTTT; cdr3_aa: CASSVSRVDEKLFF
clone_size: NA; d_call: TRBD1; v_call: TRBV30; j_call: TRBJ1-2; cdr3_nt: TGTGCCTGGAGTCAGGGACAGGGCTATGGCTACACCTTC; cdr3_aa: CAWSQGQGYGYTF
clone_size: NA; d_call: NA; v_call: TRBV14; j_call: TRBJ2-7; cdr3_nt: TGTGCCAGCAGCCACAGCTCGGACTCCGCTTTCTCGGGGGAGCAGTACTTC; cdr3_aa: CASSHSSDSAFSGEQYF
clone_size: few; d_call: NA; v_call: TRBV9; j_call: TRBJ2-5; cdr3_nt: TGTGCCAGCAGCCTCGACAGGCAAGAGACCCAGTACTTC; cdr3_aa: CASSLDRQETQYF